These 29 T cell receptor beta chains were all obtained from the same sample, sequenced in a study of OX40 agonist ivuxolimab in advanced cancers. Profiled with immunoSEQ multiplex PCR; TCRdb holds only in-frame clones, not every one. The table lists nearly 110,000 clones, 90% of them singletons, with approximately 0.48% in the top ten. The sample was CD4+ or CD8+ T cells sorted from blood, taken in a trial of the OX40 agonist ivuxolimab. These receptors originate from an adult with an advanced solid tumor such as melanoma, head and neck, liver or kidney cancer.

V usage is TRBV18 and J usage is TRBJ2-3; D unresolved. The V and J ends lost 2 bases and 2 bases respectively, with 8 bases between them. Germline V gene lookup returns CDR1 KGHSH and CDR2 LQKENI. The CDR3 is 14 amino acids. The CDR3 coding sequence is TGTGCCAGCTCACCAGGCACAGCCACAGATACGCAGTATTTT. It codes for CASSPGTATDTQYF.

The chain recombines TRBV28 with TRBJ1-1; D uncertain. The CDR3 is 14 amino acids. Germline-derived CDR1 and CDR2 are MDHEN and SYDVKM. V shed 1 base and J shed 1 base, with 7 bases lying between them. In nucleotides, the CDR3 is TGTGCCAGCAGTTTATCGCTGTGGAACACTGAAGCTTTCTTT. Protein sequence: CASSLSLWNTEAFF.

The CDR3 here is CASSDTATLDYGYTF. CDR3 coding DNA: TGCGCCAGCAGCGATACAGCGACTTTGGACTATGGCTACACCTTC. The chain joins TRBV4-1 to TRBJ1-2; no clear D. Deletions cut 5 bases from V and 3 bases from J, with 16 bases between. The CDR3 is 15 residues long. Looked up from germline, CDR1 is MGHRA and CDR2 is YSYEKL.

The chain recombines TRBV28 with TRBJ2-7; D remains ambiguous. The CDR3 covers 14 residues. Trimming took 6 bases from V and 4 from J, leaving 16 bases between them. Germline V gives CDR1 MDHEN, CDR2 SYDVKM. CDR3 DNA sequence: TGTGCCAGCAGCAATATAGGATACATTTACGAGCAGTACTTC. Translating it yields CASSNIGYIYEQYF.

In the case of this clone: Likely a read error: the CDR3 ends without its conserved phenylalanine or tryptophan. The chain carries TRBV7-9 and TRBJ2-4; D not certain. The V end was cut by 7 bases, the J end by 8 bases, with 15 bases between. Germline V lookup: CDR1 SEHNR, CDR2 FQNEAQ (reference sequence). The CDR3 loop spans 13 amino acids. For the CDR3, the DNA is TGTGCCAGCACCCCCCCCATTGGAGACATTCAGTACCTC. It yields the protein CASTPPIGDIQYL.

The chain is built from TRBV6-1 and TRBJ1-5; 12 bases align to TRBD1. There are 18 residues in the CDR3. Trimming at V came to 3 bases and at J to 0 bases, leaving 6 bases not matched to a gene. CDR1 and CDR2 from the germline V gene are MNHNS and SASEGT. The CDR3, as DNA: TGTGCCAGCAGTGAGGGACAGGGGGCGCCGTATAGCAATCAGCCCCAGCATTTT. As protein: CASSEGQGAPYSNQPQHF.

The chain couples TRBV7-2 to TRBJ2-2; 10 bases are shared with TRBD1. Trimming took 8 bases from V and 4 from J; bases not matched to a gene: 10. Germline V gives CDR1 SGHTA, CDR2 FQGNSA. The CDR3 is made up of 16 amino acids. In DNA, the CDR3 is TGTGCCAGCCAACGACAGGGGGCAGTGGGCACCGGGGAGCTGTTTTTT. This gives the protein CASQRQGAVGTGELFF.

Only one count was recorded for this clone. The chain has TRBV6-5 and TRBJ1-1, with a possible D match to TRBD1 (6 bases). V shed 8 bases and J shed 6 bases, with 16 bases lying between them. This CDR3 has 13 amino acids. Germline V CDR1 and CDR2: MNHEY, SVGAGI. The chain's CDR3 is CASGGAPGAEAFF. DNA of the CDR3: TGTGCCAGCGGGGGGGCGCCGGGTGCTGAAGCTTTCTTT.

The chain employs TRBV5-1 and TRBJ2-5; TRBD1 matches at 7 bases. CDR1 is SGHRS and CDR2 is YFSETQ in the germline V gene. The junction had 8 bases not matched to a gene; V was cut back by 3 bases and J by 3 bases. The CDR3 has 15 residues. CDR3 in amino acids: CASSSSGTVEETQYF. The DNA of the CDR3 is TGCGCCAGCAGCTCCTCCGGGACAGTGGAAGAGACCCAGTACTTC.

This clone has more than one count but fewer than ten. The chain combines TRBV27 with TRBJ1-1, with TRBD1 identical over 10 bases. The CDR3 length is 15 residues. The V and J ends lost 6 bases and 5 bases, in that order; junction bases with no gene match: 9. Germline CDR1 and CDR2: MNHEY and SMNVEV (reference sequence). The CDR3 loop is CASSSGTGARTEAFF. CDR3 sequence (DNA): TGTGCCAGCAGCTCCGGGACAGGGGCGAGGACTGAAGCTTTCTTT.

This sequence joins TRBV7-9 and TRBJ2-3; 7 bases are a match to TRBD1. This CDR3 has 13 residues. The V gene's germline CDR1 is SEHNR and CDR2 FQNEAQ (reference sequence). After removal of 6 bases from V and 5 bases from J, the junction contained 5 bases not matched to a gene. The DNA for the CDR3 is TGTGCCAGCAGGGCTACAGGGGTAGATACGCAGTATTTT. Translated: CASRATGVDTQYF.

The genes are TRBV7-3 and TRBJ2-5; the match to TRBD2 covers 8 bases. V trimming: 5 bases; J trimming: 2 bases; junction bases outside the gene matches: 7. Germline V gene lookup returns CDR1 SGHTA and CDR2 FQGTGA. The CDR3 is 15 amino acids. DNA of the CDR3: TGTGCCAGCAGCCAAACAGGGACTAGGCAAGAGACCCAGTACTTC. Its protein is CASSQTGTRQETQYF. The full variable domain, its missing parts supplied by reference TRBV7-3 and TRBJ2-5, is GAGVSQTPSNKVTEKGKYVELRCDPISGHTALYWYRQSLGQGPEFLIYFQGTGAADDSGLPNDRFFAVRPEGSVSTLKIQRTERGDSAVYLCASSQTGTRQETQYFGPGTRLLVL.

In this sample, this clone turned up once. The rearrangement uses TRBV27 and TRBJ2-1; 7 bases match TRBD2. Germline loops: CDR1 MNHEY, CDR2 SMNVEV (reference sequence). With 8 bases clipped from V and 8 bases from J, the junction kept 6 bases outside the gene matches. This CDR3 contains 12 residues. CDR3 loop: CASRTRGDEQFF. The CDR3 coding sequence is TGTGCCAGCCGCACTCGGGGGGATGAGCAGTTCTTC.

This rearrangement joins TRBV7-2 to TRBJ2-3; no clear D. Germline-derived CDR1 and CDR2 are SGHTA and FQGNSA. CDR3 size: 13 residues. V was shortened by 5 bases and J by 8 bases, with 14 bases between the two germline ends. Here the CDR3 reads CASSLEQFSTQYF. The DNA for the CDR3 is TGTGCCAGCAGCCTAGAACAGTTTTCTACGCAGTATTTT. Based on the CDR3 plus reference TRBV7-2 and TRBJ2-3, the full variable domain is GAGVSQSPSNKVTEKGKDVELRCDPISGHTALYWYRQSLGQGLEFLIYFQGNSAPDKSGLPSDRFSAERTGGSVSTLTIQRTQQEDSAVYLCASSLEQFSTQYFGPGTRLTVL.

The gene calls are TRBV7-8 and TRBJ2-7, with D perhaps being TRBD1 or TRBD2 (6 bases each). Germline V gene lookup returns CDR1 SGHVS and CDR2 FQNEAQ. The V gene lost 5 bases and the J gene lost 2 bases, with 13 bases spanning the gap. CDR3 length: 14 amino acids. The CDR3 nucleotides read TGTGCCAGCAGCCGGTTGGGGGGCACCTACGAGCAGTACTTC. Amino acid sequence: CASSRLGGTYEQYF.

The chain carries TRBV19 and TRBJ2-5, with TRBD2 matching 10 bases. CDR1 and CDR2 from the germline V gene are LNHDA and SQIVND (reference sequence). The CDR3 runs 16 residues. J was trimmed by 2 bases and V by 10 bases; bases with no gene match: 13. CDR3 sequence (DNA): TGTGCCACCAGACTAGCGGGTGACCCTACGCAAGAGACCCAGTACTTC. It translates to CATRLAGDPTQETQYF.

The chain combines TRBV9 with TRBJ1-3, with D possibly matching TRBD1 (5 bases). Between the trimmed V and J ends, which lost 4 bases and 0 bases, there was a span of 14 bases. Germline V lookup: CDR1 SGDLS, CDR2 YYNGEE. The CDR3 spans 16 residues. This CDR3 is CASSLRGGRSGNTIYF. Written as DNA, the CDR3 is TGTGCCAGCAGCCTTAGGGGCGGCCGCTCTGGAAACACCATATATTTT.

The rearrangement uses TRBV5-4 and TRBJ1-4; tentative D call: TRBD1 (6 bases). V gave up 3 bases and J gave up 6 bases, with 15 bases separating them. The CDR3 contains 15 residues. Germline CDR1 is SGHNT and CDR2 is YYREEE (reference sequence). DNA of the CDR3: TGTGCCAGCAGCTCTCGCGGGGGGGCCGATGAAAAACTGTTTTTT. Its translation: CASSSRGGADEKLFF.

In regard to this clone: Other DNA sequences in this specimen translate into the identical CDR3. The CDR3: CASSGGNSPLHF. CDR3 sequence (DNA): TGTGCCAGCAGTGGCGGGAATTCACCCCTCCACTTT. The J gene is TRBJ1-6, the V gene TRBV28; D ambiguous. This CDR3 region has 12 residues. The germline gives CDR1 MDHEN, CDR2 SYDVKM. V lost 5 bases, J lost 7 bases, and 6 bases lay in between.

The count of this clone is one. This chain connects TRBV14 to TRBJ1-2; D ambiguous. CDR3 length equals 15 residues. V was pared by 4 bases and J by 1 base, with 13 bases between. Per the germline V gene, CDR1 is SGHDN and CDR2 is FVKESK. This chain's CDR3 is CASSPLDAYNYGYTF. The CDR3 DNA is TGTGCCAGCAGCCCTTTGGATGCTTATAACTATGGCTACACCTTC.

This sequence joins TRBV7-9 and TRBJ2-3; 9 bases are shared with TRBD1. The germline gives CDR1 SEHNR, CDR2 FQNEAQ (reference sequence). V lost 3 bases, J lost 4 bases, and 8 bases stayed unmatched. There are 16 residues in the CDR3. This CDR3 is CASSFPGTGLSDTQYF. The CDR3 DNA follows: TGTGCCAGCAGCTTCCCCGGGACAGGGTTATCAGATACGCAGTATTTT.

The chain uses TRBV6-5 and TRBJ2-7; the D gene is possibly TRBD1 (5 bases). Looked up from germline, CDR1 is MNHEY and CDR2 is SVGAGI. This CDR3 is 14 amino acids long. The ends were cut back, 6 bases at V and 0 bases at J, with 12 bases in the middle. CDR3 protein: CASSLGQISYEQYF. Written as DNA, the CDR3 is TGTGCCAGCAGCCTCGGACAAATCTCCTACGAGCAGTACTTC.

The chain employs TRBV20-1 and TRBJ2-1; D may be TRBD1 (5 bases). The CDR3 loop spans 11 amino acids. Trimming pared 5 bases from V and 9 bases from J, leaving 11 bases between. CDR1 DFQATT and CDR2 SNEGSKA come from the germline V gene (reference sequence). CDR3 loop: CSAVQVFEQFF. The CDR3 coding sequence is TGCAGTGCTGTACAGGTCTTTGAGCAGTTCTTC.

The rearrangement links TRBV25-1 to TRBJ1-2; no reliable D call. The CDR3 extends over 14 amino acids. V was trimmed by 2 bases and J by 3 bases, leaving 10 bases between them. The germline V gene has CDR1 MGHDK and CDR2 SYGVNS. For the CDR3, the DNA is TGTGCCAGCAGTGAAGGGGTCGTATACTATGGCTACACCTTC. This codes for CASSEGVVYYGYTF.

This clone occurred a few times. The chain has TRBV28 and TRBJ2-7; D tentatively reads TRBD1 or TRBD2 (5 bases each). V was trimmed by 5 bases and J by 3 bases, leaving 17 bases between them. This CDR3 has 15 residues. CDR1 and CDR2 from the germline V gene are MDHEN and SYDVKM. CDR3 in DNA: TGTGCCAGCAGTGGTGGGGGTTTAACGGGCTACGAGCAGTACTTC. Amino acid sequence: CASSGGGLTGYEQYF.

The chain joins TRBV7-9 to TRBJ2-7, with TRBD1 matching over 7 bases. Germline assignment: CDR1 SEHNR and CDR2 FQNEAQ (reference sequence). V dropped 3 bases and J dropped 3; count of bases not matched to a gene: 5. The CDR3 spans 14 residues. CDR3 sequence (DNA): TGTGCCAGCAGCTTGGGGACAGCGAACTACGAGCAGTACTTC. It encodes CASSLGTANYEQYF.

This chain's CDR3 is CAWSVGNAYTF. CDR3 sequence (DNA): TGTGCCTGGAGTGTTGGGAACGCCTACACCTTC. V gene TRBV30 combines with J gene TRBJ1-2; D ambiguous. The CDR3 totals 11 residues. From germline, CDR1 is GTSNPN and CDR2 SVGIG (reference sequence). V was trimmed by 0 bases and J by 10 bases, leaving 9 bases between them.

The rearrangement uses TRBV4-3 and TRBJ2-3, with D perhaps matching TRBD2 (6 bases). This CDR3 contains 13 residues. Germline V gene sequence: CDR1 LGHNA, CDR2 YSLEER. The V end lost 0 bases, the J end lost 6 bases, and 7 bases lay between the germline ends. In nucleotides, the CDR3 is TGCGCCAGCAGCCAAGATCGGGGGGATACGCAGTATTTT. It translates to CASSQDRGDTQYF.

The chain couples TRBV6-5 to TRBJ1-6; 9 bases fit TRBD1. From germline, CDR1 is MNHEY and CDR2 SVGAGI. The CDR3 length is 15 residues. Trimming cost V 4 bases and J 4 bases; bases outside gene matches: 2. The CDR3 here is CASSWGQGYNSPLHF. The CDR3 nucleotides read TGTGCCAGCAGTTGGGGACAGGGTTATAATTCACCCCTCCACTTT.